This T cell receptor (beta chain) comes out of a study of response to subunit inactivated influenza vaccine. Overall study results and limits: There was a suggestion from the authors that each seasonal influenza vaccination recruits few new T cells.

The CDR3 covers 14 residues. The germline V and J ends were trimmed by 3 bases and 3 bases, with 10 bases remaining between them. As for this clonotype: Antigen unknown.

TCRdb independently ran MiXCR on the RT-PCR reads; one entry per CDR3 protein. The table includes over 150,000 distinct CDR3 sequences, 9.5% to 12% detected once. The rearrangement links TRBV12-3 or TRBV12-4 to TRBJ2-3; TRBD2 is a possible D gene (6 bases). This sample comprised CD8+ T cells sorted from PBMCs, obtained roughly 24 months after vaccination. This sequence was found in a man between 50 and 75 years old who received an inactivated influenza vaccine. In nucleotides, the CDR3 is TGTGCCAGCAGTTTTGAGGGGAGGACAGATACGCAGTATTTT. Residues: CASSFEGRTDTQYF.